This entry is about one TCR beta chain. This sample is part of a study of blood T cell repertoires in COVID-19. Study-wide context: Spain, Italy and the United States supplied samples that represented acute and convalescent COVID-19. From T cells, B-cell-depleted T cells, or PBMCs came the material, which was cDNA or gDNA.

The CDR3 is 13 amino acids. Trimming left V 5 bases short and J 9 bases short, with 16 bases between. CDR1 is LNHDA and CDR2 is SQIVND in the germline V gene (reference sequence). Authors' methods: Amplification of reference gene primers was used by the study to estimate nucleated cell counts. Repertoires were generated with immunoSEQ multiplex PCR, while TCRdb's copy carries only in-frame clones and drops some. The V and J calls and the clone size are those of that table, but D and trimming were determined from the DNA. The table records more than 250,000 clones, 86% of them present only once. Sequenced sample: peripheral blood. The receptor was isolated from a man aged 18 to 29 with active or convalescent COVID-19. The chain uses TRBV19 and TRBJ2-5; possible D gene TRBD2, 6 bases. The CDR3 coding sequence is TGTGCCAGTAGTTCGGTTCAAAGGGAGGCCCAGTACTTC. This encodes CASSSVQREAQYF.